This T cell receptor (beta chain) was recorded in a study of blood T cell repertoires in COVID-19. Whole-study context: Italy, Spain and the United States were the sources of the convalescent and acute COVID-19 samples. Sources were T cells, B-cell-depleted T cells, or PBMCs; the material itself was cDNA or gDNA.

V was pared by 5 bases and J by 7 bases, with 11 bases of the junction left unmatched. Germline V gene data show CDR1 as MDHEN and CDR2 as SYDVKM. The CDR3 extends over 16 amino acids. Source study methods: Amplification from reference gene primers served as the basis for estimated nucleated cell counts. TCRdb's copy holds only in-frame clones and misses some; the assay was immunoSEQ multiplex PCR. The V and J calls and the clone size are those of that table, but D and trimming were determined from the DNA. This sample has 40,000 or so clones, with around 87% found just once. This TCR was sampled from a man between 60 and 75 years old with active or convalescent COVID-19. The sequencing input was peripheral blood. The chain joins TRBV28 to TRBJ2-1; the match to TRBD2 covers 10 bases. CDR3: CASSPLAGGPGNEQFF. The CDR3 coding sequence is TGTGCCAGCAGTCCCTTAGCGGGAGGCCCGGGGAATGAGCAGTTCTTC. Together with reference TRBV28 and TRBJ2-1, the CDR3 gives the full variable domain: DVKVTQSSRYLVKRTGEKVFLECVQDMDHENMFWYRQDPGLGLRLIYFSYDVKMKEKGDIPEGYSVSREKKERFSLILESASTNQTSMYLCASSPLAGGPGNEQFFGPGTRLTVL.